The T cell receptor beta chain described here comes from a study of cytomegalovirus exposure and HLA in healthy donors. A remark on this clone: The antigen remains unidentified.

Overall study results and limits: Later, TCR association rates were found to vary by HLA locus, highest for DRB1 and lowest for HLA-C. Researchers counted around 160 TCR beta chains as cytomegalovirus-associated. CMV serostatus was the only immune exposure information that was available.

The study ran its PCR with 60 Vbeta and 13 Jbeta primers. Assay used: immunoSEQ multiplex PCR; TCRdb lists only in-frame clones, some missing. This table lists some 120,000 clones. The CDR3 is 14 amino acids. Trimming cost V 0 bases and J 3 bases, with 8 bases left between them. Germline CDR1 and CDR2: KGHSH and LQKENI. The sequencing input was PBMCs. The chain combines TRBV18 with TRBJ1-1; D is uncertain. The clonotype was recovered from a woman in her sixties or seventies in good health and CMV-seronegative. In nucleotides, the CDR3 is TGTGCCAGCTCACCACCCTCCAGTTACACTGAAGCTTTCTTT. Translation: CASSPPSSYTEAFF.